This T cell receptor (beta chain) was documented in a study of T cells in Graves' hyperthyroidism and ophthalmopathy. Study-wide results and limits: Stable hyperthyroidism was told apart from ophthalmopathy by a model built on 13 V-J features.

This clonotype has ten or more counts. Its cognate antigen is unknown. The germline CDR1 and CDR2 sequences are MNHEY and SMNVEV (reference sequence). The CDR3 totals 17 residues. V shed 5 bases and J 5 bases; nucleotides not matched to a gene: 9. It was RNA transcripts that yielded the amplified TCR beta CDR3 regions. In the first-round RT-PCR of the TCR CDR3, the HTBI primer set was used. One entry per CDR3 protein, called by TCRdb with MiXCR from the multiplex PCR reads. The repertoire includes hundreds of thousands of distinct CDR3 sequences, about 14% of them detected once, and roughly 24% sits in the top ten. Exclusion followed for patients with uncontrolled infection, other autoimmune disease, pregnancy or lactation. Diagnostic assessment was based on clinical symptoms, serum thyroxine and TRAb, thyroid ultrasound and orbital computed tomography. Source material for PBMCs was over 8 ml fresh peripheral blood.

This receptor was taken from a woman between 25 and 40 years old with Graves' hyperthyroidism. Sequenced input: blood. The V and J genes are TRBV27 and TRBJ2-1, with TRBD2 matching 13 bases. For the CDR3, the DNA is TGTGCCAGCAGTCCGAGACTAGCGGGAGGACTTAACAATGAGCAGTTCTTC. Translation: CASSPRLAGGLNNEQFF.